This T cell receptor beta chain was observed in a study of a mutant IDH1 vaccine in newly diagnosed glioma. In regard to this clone: No antigen is known for it.

The method was immunoSEQ multiplex PCR; TCRdb's version includes in-frame clones alone and lacks a portion of them. The sample shows about 36,000 clones, over 70% of them seen only once. Sample time point: week 11, during vaccination. Doses consisted of 300 ug of mutant IDH1 20-mer peptide each, paired with topical imiquimod. This clonotype originated in a woman aged 25 to 39 with glioma. Some clones in this sample may be carry-over from other donors' samples. The starting material was peripheral blood mononuclear cells (PBMCs), obtained from a glioma patient whose treatment included an IDH1 peptide vaccine.

This CDR3 reads CASNRGRVRAEAFF. In nucleotides, the CDR3 is TGTGCCAGCAACAGGGGGCGCGTGAGGGCTGAAGCTTTCTTT. The chain couples TRBV5-8 to TRBJ1-1; 9 positions agree with TRBD1. V shed 6 bases, J shed 6 bases, and the junction held 9 bases outside the gene matches. Germline V gives CDR1 SGHTS, CDR2 YDEGEE. The CDR3 spans 14 residues. The full variable domain, completed using reference TRBV5-8 and TRBJ1-1, is EAGVTQSPTHLIKTRGQQATLRCSPISGHTSVYWYQQALGLGLQFLLWYDEGEERNRGNFPPRFSGRQFPNYSSELNVNALELEDSALYLCASNRGRVRAEAFFGQGTRLTVV.